This T cell receptor (beta chain) was sequenced during a study of beta chain features in type 1 diabetes. The study reverse transcribed the entire isolated RNA, so it sequenced expressed TCRB transcripts. The repertoire was sequenced with immunoSEQ multiplex PCR; TCRdb's copy has only in-frame clones and lacks some. The sample has under 250,000 clones, approximately 10% seen once. Trimming left V 3 bases short and J 0 bases short, with 13 bases between. The CDR3 sequence is 16 residues long. Germline V CDR1 and CDR2: SGDLS, YYNGEE. Sequenced sample: central memory CD4+ T cells from blood. This receptor was obtained from a young man in good health. This sequence joins TRBV9 and TRBJ1-3; tentatively, D is TRBD1 (6 bases). Here the CDR3 DNA reads TGTGCCAGCAGCGCCGGGGCAGGGGACTCTGGAAACACCATATATTTT. It yields the protein CASSAGAGDSGNTIYF.